This TCR beta chain came from a study of OX40 agonist ivuxolimab in advanced cancers. CDR1 is LNHDA and CDR2 is SQIVND in the germline V gene (reference sequence). CDR3 length: 14 residues. The germline V and J ends were trimmed by 7 bases and 2 bases, with 14 bases remaining between them. Here immunoSEQ multiplex PCR was the method, and the copy in TCRdb shows in-frame clones only, minus some. The sample lists 65,000 to 95,000 clones; more than 75% were seen once. The chain combines TRBV19 with TRBJ1-1; a weak D match, TRBD1 (5 bases). The material sequenced was CD4+ or CD8+ T cells sorted from blood, taken in a trial of the OX40 agonist ivuxolimab. The receptor was derived from an adult with an advanced solid tumor such as melanoma, head and neck, liver or kidney cancer. CDR3 coding DNA: TGTGCCAGTAACCTTTTGGGGGTCAACACTGAAGCTTTCTTT. It translates to CASNLLGVNTEAFF.